The 30 T cell receptor beta chains below were found in one sample sequenced in a study of cytomegalovirus exposure and HLA in healthy donors (TCRdb year 2017). The library was built by means of the immunoSEQ multiplex PCR assay. Entries here come from immuneACCESS through TCRdb and include only in-frame sequences with V and J called. Some clones fail to appear in such tables; in the studies checked, an unresolved V gene covers under half of the shortfall, and the cause of the remainder is unknown. The sample table records approximately 120,000 clones; 85% to 90% of these occur just once. Of the sample, roughly 2.1% is held by the ten largest clones. Sequencing was done on a sample of PBMCs. Receptors were obtained from a woman between 18 and 29 years old in good health and CMV-seronegative.

The chain recombines TRBV5-1 with TRBJ2-5; no reliable D call. The V gene's germline CDR1 is SGHRS and CDR2 YFSETQ. V lost 0 bases and J 1 base, leaving 7 bases between the germline ends. The CDR3 consists of 14 residues. CDR3 nucleotide sequence: TGCGCCAGCAGCTTGGATTCGGGCCAAGAGACCCAGTACTTC. This gives the protein CASSLDSGQETQYF.

This sequence joins TRBV5-1 and TRBJ1-2; 9 bases agree with TRBD1. The V segment lost 4 bases and the J segment 0 bases; nucleotides outside the gene matches: 7. CDR1 is SGHRS, CDR2 YFSETQ, per germline. The CDR3 spans 16 residues. This CDR3 is CASSRTGDSANYGYTF. The DNA for the CDR3 is TGCGCCAGCAGCCGGACAGGGGATTCAGCTAACTATGGCTACACCTTC.

The chain links TRBV5-8 to TRBJ2-3; 7 bases fit TRBD1. With 0 bases clipped from V and 4 bases from J, the junction kept 2 bases outside the gene matches. The CDR3 loop spans 14 amino acids. Germline V CDR1 and CDR2: SGHTS, YDEGEE. The CDR3 loop is CASSLEGASDTQYF. CDR3 coding DNA: TGTGCCAGCAGCTTGGAGGGGGCCTCAGATACGCAGTATTTT.

The chain uses TRBV10-3 and TRBJ2-7; D gene unclear. This CDR3 is built from 12 residues. Germline V lookup: CDR1 ENHRY, CDR2 SYGVKD. Trimming left V 6 bases short and J 4 bases short, with 10 bases between. This CDR3 reads CAISDHQYEQYF. Written as DNA, the CDR3 is TGTGCCATCAGCGATCACCAGTACGAGCAGTACTTC.

Remarks on this clone: The junction does not match germline at one end; this may be a read error. V is TRBV5-1 and J is TRBJ2-7; D perhaps matches TRBD2 (6 bases). The CDR3 spans 12 residues. Germline CDR1 is SGHRS and CDR2 is YFSETQ. In DNA form, the CDR3 reads TGCGCCAGCAGCTTGGAGGGCGGGACCCACTCCTTC. The encoded protein is CASSLEGGTHSF. Full variable domain (outside the CDR3, taken from reference TRBV5-1 and TRBJ2-7): KAGVTQTPRYLIKTRGQQVTLSCSPISGHRSVSWYQQTPGQGLQFLFEYFSETQRNKGNFPGRFSGRQFSNSRSEMNVSTLELGDSALYLCASSLEGGTHSFGPGTRLTVT.

This chain joins TRBV19 and TRBJ2-6, with 7 bases that match TRBD1. Losses at the gene ends were 0 bases for V and 0 bases for J; bases not matched to a gene: 11. This CDR3 spans 20 amino acids. CDR1 and CDR2 (germline): LNHDA, SQIVND (reference sequence). Written as DNA, the CDR3 is TGTGCCAGTAGTATAGATCTGAGGGGACAGCTATACTCTGGGGCCAACGTCCTGACTTTC. It codes for CASSIDLRGQLYSGANVLTF. The complete variable domain, with remaining parts taken from reference TRBV19 and TRBJ2-6, reads DGGITQSPKYLFRKEGQNVTLSCEQNLNHDAMYWYRQDPGQGLRLIYYSQIVNDFQKGDIAEGYSVSREKKESFPLTVTSAQKNPTAFYLCASSIDLRGQLYSGANVLTFGAGSRLTVL.

The V and J genes are TRBV5-1 and TRBJ1-6, with 7 bases lining up with TRBD1. With V trimmed by 5 bases and J by 8 bases, 10 bases remained unmatched. The CDR3 runs to 15 residues. Germline V lookup: CDR1 SGHRS, CDR2 YFSETQ. CDR3 sequence reads: CASSYGQARDSPLHF. CDR3 nucleotide sequence: TGCGCCAGCAGTTATGGACAGGCAAGGGATTCACCCCTCCACTTT.

The rearrangement uses TRBV5-1 and TRBJ1-2, with TRBD1 as a possible D gene (6 bases). Germline CDR1 is SGHRS and CDR2 is YFSETQ. V shed 2 bases and J shed 8 bases, with 13 bases lying between them. The CDR3 is 13 residues long. The CDR3 loop is CASSFASGDGYTF. CDR3 nucleotides: TGCGCCAGCAGCTTCGCGTCAGGGGACGGCTACACCTTC.

The V call is TRBV27, the J call TRBJ2-7, with D uncertain. This CDR3 contains 16 residues. Germline values: CDR1 MNHEY, CDR2 SMNVEV (reference sequence). The ends were cut back, 4 bases at V and 2 bases at J, with 18 bases in the middle. The CDR3 spells CASSSLDPTPPYEQYF. The CDR3 DNA is TGTGCCAGCAGTTCCCTAGACCCGACCCCCCCCTACGAGCAGTACTTC.

The chain has TRBV28 and TRBJ2-5; possibly TRBD1 for D (6 bases). Germline lookup yields CDR1 MDHEN and CDR2 SYDVKM. V lost 2 bases and J 1 base, leaving 17 bases between the germline ends. The CDR3 has 17 amino acids. The CDR3 region is CASSLPYRAGRQETQYF. For the CDR3, the DNA is TGTGCCAGCAGTTTACCCTACAGGGCCGGGCGCCAAGAGACCCAGTACTTC.

The chain links TRBV7-3 to TRBJ1-2; 7 positions agree with TRBD1. The J segment lost 7 bases and the V segment lost 5 bases, leaving 7 bases of the junction unmatched. The CDR3 runs 13 residues. Germline V gene sequence: CDR1 SGHTA, CDR2 FQGTGA. CDR3 region: CASSPSRGAGYTF. The CDR3 coding sequence is TGTGCCAGCAGCCCAAGCAGGGGGGCTGGCTACACCTTC.

The chain links TRBV28 to TRBJ1-2, with D possibly matching TRBD1 (5 bases). Germline V gene sequence: CDR1 MDHEN, CDR2 SYDVKM. The CDR3 sequence is 15 residues long. Trimming took 7 bases from V and 4 from J, leaving 19 bases between them. This CDR3 reads CASTLLRGGFYGYTF. CDR3 coding DNA: TGTGCCAGCACCCTCCTTCGTGGGGGGTTCTATGGCTACACCTTC.

The chain carries TRBV4-3 and TRBJ1-2; D is uncertain. CDR1 and CDR2 (germline): LGHNA, YSLEER. The V gene lost 2 bases and the J gene lost 0 bases, with 13 bases spanning the gap. The CDR3 is 16 residues long. The CDR3, as DNA: TGCGCCAGCAGCCAAATCGCTCTGACAACTAACTATGGCTACACCTTC. This codes for CASSQIALTTNYGYTF.

The chain combines TRBV28 with TRBJ2-2, with 11 bases fitting TRBD1. This CDR3 has 15 residues. CDR1 and CDR2 from the germline V gene are MDHEN and SYDVKM. V lost 7 bases and J lost 6; bases outside the gene matches: 7. CDR3 DNA sequence: TGTGCCAGCACCTCACCGGGACAGGGGGCCGGGGAGCTGTTTTTT. It yields the protein CASTSPGQGAGELFF.

The chain couples TRBV7-9 to TRBJ2-7; D perhaps matches TRBD2 (5 bases). The germline gives CDR1 SEHNR, CDR2 FQNEAQ (reference sequence). The length of the CDR3 is 17 residues. V lost 1 base, J lost 0 bases, and 16 bases lay in between. The DNA for the CDR3 is TGTGCCAGCAGCTTAGGAGGTGATCCGGGGTTCTCCTACGAGCAGTACTTC. Translation: CASSLGGDPGFSYEQYF.

The chain joins TRBV27 to TRBJ2-1, with 7 bases matching TRBD1. Unmatched junction bases numbered 17, after V lost 3 bases and J lost 12 bases. The germline V gene has CDR1 MNHEY and CDR2 SMNVEV (reference sequence). The CDR3 contains 16 residues. CDR3 amino acids: CASSLEPTGSVRGQFF. In DNA, the CDR3 is TGTGCCAGCAGTTTGGAACCGACAGGGAGTGTTCGGGGGCAGTTCTTC.

The rearrangement uses TRBV28 and TRBJ2-7; 8 bases agree with TRBD1. J gave up 4 bases and V 5 bases, and 7 bases lay outside the gene matches. CDR1 and CDR2 (germline): MDHEN, SYDVKM. The CDR3 sequence is 14 residues long. CDR3 coding DNA: TGTGCCAGCAGTACCGGGACAGGTCAATACGAGCAGTACTTC. Amino acids: CASSTGTGQYEQYF.

The CDR3 DNA reads as TGTGCCAGTAGTCCAACAGCGGGAACCCCCCACAATGAGCAGTTCTTC. Residues: CASSPTAGTPHNEQFF. The chain carries TRBV19 and TRBJ2-1; 7 bases match TRBD2. CDR3 size: 16 residues. V lost 5 bases, J lost 5 bases, and 12 bases stayed unmatched. Germline-derived CDR1 and CDR2 are LNHDA and SQIVND (reference sequence).

The rearrangement joins TRBV6-4 to TRBJ2-2; TRBD2 might be the D (5 bases). The germline V gene encodes CDR1 MRHNA and CDR2 SNTAGT. V was trimmed by 4 bases and J by 0 bases, leaving 12 bases between them. The CDR3 length is 16 residues. The CDR3 here is CASSASRTTNTGELFF. CDR3 DNA sequence: TGTGCCAGCAGTGCTAGCAGGACCACGAACACCGGGGAGCTGTTTTTT.

V usage is TRBV13 and J usage is TRBJ2-7; 8 bases map to TRBD2. CDR1 and CDR2 from the germline V gene are PRHDT and FYEKMQ (reference sequence). The length of the CDR3 is 15 residues. V was pared by 0 bases and J by 0 bases, with 1 base of the junction left unmatched. The CDR3 protein is CASSLGGRASYEQYF. For the CDR3, the DNA is TGTGCCAGCAGCTTAGGCGGGAGGGCCTCCTACGAGCAGTACTTC.

This chain connects TRBV4-3 to TRBJ2-7, with D possibly matching TRBD2 (5 bases). This CDR3 has 13 amino acids. V gave up 2 bases and J gave up 6 bases, with 11 bases separating them. CDR1 LGHNA and CDR2 YSLEER come from the germline V gene. The CDR3: CASSQSRGSEQYF. The CDR3 nucleotides read TGCGCCAGCAGCCAATCTCGCGGGTCCGAGCAGTACTTC.

This clone was seen a single time. This rearrangement joins TRBV6-5 to TRBJ2-2, with TRBD2 identical over 10 bases. V shed 4 bases and J 6 bases; nucleotides not matched to a gene: 8. The CDR3 consists of 16 residues. The V gene's germline CDR1 is MNHEY and CDR2 SVGAGI. The CDR3 DNA sequence: TGTGCCAGCAGTTCTCTGAGCGGGGGGGCCTCCGGGGAGCTGTTTTTT. It encodes CASSSLSGGASGELFF.

This chain connects TRBV7-9 to TRBJ1-1, with D perhaps TRBD1 (5 bases). This CDR3 comprises 12 residues. Looked up from germline, CDR1 is SEHNR and CDR2 is FQNEAQ (reference sequence). V lost 5 bases, J lost 11 bases, and 15 bases lay in between. The CDR3 reads CASSPIEGAAFF. In DNA form, the CDR3 reads TGTGCCAGCAGCCCGATCGAAGGGGCCGCTTTCTTT.

This sequence joins TRBV29-1 and TRBJ1-2, with 10 bases matching TRBD1. The CDR3 is made up of 14 amino acids. Trimming removed 4 bases from V and 6 bases from J; junction bases left unmatched: 8. Germline V gene lookup returns CDR1 SQVTM and CDR2 ANQGSEA. For the CDR3, the DNA is TGCAGCGTTGGCCCGGGACAGGGGAATCATGGCTACACCTTC. Translating gives CSVGPGQGNHGYTF.

The chain combines TRBV9 with TRBJ2-3; 8 nucleotides align to TRBD1. Germline V gene sequence: CDR1 SGDLS, CDR2 YYNGEE. The length of the CDR3 is 21 residues. Trimming removed 3 bases from V and 0 bases from J; junction bases left unmatched: 21. The CDR3 region has the DNA TGTGCCAGCAGCGACCCATCGGGACAGGAGCACCTAGGGTCTAGCACAGATACGCAGTATTTT. It encodes CASSDPSGQEHLGSSTDTQYF.

CDR3 loop: CAWGRDAGYEQYF. As DNA, the CDR3 is TGTGCCTGGGGTAGAGACGCGGGTTACGAGCAGTACTTC. The rearrangement links TRBV30 to TRBJ2-7, with a possible D match to TRBD2 (5 bases). The V and J ends lost 5 bases and 4 bases respectively, with 15 bases between them. This CDR3 is built from 13 residues. CDR1 GTSNPN and CDR2 SVGIG come from the germline V gene (reference sequence).

The rearrangement links TRBV4-3 to TRBJ2-7, with TRBD1 identical over 7 bases. J lost 6 bases, V lost 5 bases, and 7 bases had no gene match. This CDR3 is built from 13 residues. Germline assignment: CDR1 LGHNA and CDR2 YSLEER. CDR3 coding DNA: TGCGCCAGCAGCTACCAACAGGGGCGCGAGCAGTACTTC. This gives the protein CASSYQQGREQYF.

V and J are TRBV18 and TRBJ1-2; D ambiguous. CDR1 is KGHSH and CDR2 is LQKENI in the germline V gene. There are 13 residues in the CDR3. Trimming removed 4 bases from V and 0 bases from J, with 6 bases in between. In nucleotides, the CDR3 is TGTGCCAGCTCACGGGAGTCTAACTATGGCTACACCTTC. Encoded protein: CASSRESNYGYTF.

The chain couples TRBV7-8 to TRBJ1-3; D gene uncertain. Trimming stripped 5 bases from V and 0 bases from J, with 14 bases between. Germline loops: CDR1 SGHVS, CDR2 FQNEAQ. This CDR3 is built from 16 residues. The CDR3 coding sequence is TGTGCCAGCAGCCTCCTGGCCGTCAACTCTGGAAACACCATATATTTT. It translates to CASSLLAVNSGNTIYF.

This chain connects TRBV2 to TRBJ2-5, with 14 bases identical to TRBD2. V gave up 4 bases and J gave up 3 bases; unmatched junction bases: 7. In germline, CDR1 is SNHLY, CDR2 FYNNEI. The CDR3 spans 17 residues. The CDR3 DNA sequence: TGTGCCAGCAGTGGGGGTTGGGGACTAGCGGGGGAAGAGACCCAGTACTTC. The encoded protein is CASSGGWGLAGEETQYF.